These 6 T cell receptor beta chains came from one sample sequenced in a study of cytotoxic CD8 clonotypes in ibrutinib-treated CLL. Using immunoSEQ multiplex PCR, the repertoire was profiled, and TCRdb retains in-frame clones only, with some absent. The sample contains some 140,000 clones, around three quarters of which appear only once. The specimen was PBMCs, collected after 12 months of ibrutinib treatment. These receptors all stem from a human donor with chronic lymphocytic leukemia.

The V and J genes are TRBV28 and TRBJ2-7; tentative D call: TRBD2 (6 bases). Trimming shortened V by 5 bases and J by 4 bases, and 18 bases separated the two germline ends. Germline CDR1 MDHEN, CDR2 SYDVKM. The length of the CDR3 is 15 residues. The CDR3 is CASSPPGGLRYEQYF. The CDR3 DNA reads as TGTGCCAGCAGTCCCCCCGGGGGTCTCCGGTACGAGCAGTACTTC.

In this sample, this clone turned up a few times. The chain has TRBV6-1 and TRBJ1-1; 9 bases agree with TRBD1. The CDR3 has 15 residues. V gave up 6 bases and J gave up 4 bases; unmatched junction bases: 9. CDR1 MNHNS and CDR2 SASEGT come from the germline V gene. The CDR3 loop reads CASSPGTGSGTEAFF. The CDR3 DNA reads TGTGCCAGCAGCCCCGGGACAGGGTCGGGCACTGAAGCTTTCTTT.

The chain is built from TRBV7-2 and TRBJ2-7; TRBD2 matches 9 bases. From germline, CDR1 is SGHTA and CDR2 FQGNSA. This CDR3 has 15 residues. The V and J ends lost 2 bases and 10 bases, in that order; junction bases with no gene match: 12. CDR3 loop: CASSLRAGGGRTQYF. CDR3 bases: TGTGCCAGCAGCTTACGAGCGGGAGGAGGTAGAACACAGTACTTC. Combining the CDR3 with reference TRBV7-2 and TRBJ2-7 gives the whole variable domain GAGVSQSPSNKVTEKGKDVELRCDPISGHTALYWYRQSLGQGLEFLIYFQGNSAPDKSGLPSDRFSAERTGGSVSTLTIQRTQQEDSAVYLCASSLRAGGGRTQYFGPGTRLTVT.

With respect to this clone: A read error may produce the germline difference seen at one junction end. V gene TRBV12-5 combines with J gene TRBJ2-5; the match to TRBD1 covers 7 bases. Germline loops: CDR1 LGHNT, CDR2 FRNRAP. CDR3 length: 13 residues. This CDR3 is CASGFHRGPLLNF. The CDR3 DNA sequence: TGTGCTAGTGGTTTCCACAGGGGCCCTTTGTTAAACTTC.

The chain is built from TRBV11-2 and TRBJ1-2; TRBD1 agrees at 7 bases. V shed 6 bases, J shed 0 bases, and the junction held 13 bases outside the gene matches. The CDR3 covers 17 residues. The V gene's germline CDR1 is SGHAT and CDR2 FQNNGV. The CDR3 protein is CASSSTGTGLANYGYTF. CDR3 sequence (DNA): TGTGCCAGCAGTTCGACAGGGACCGGGTTAGCTAACTATGGCTACACCTTC.

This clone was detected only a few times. CDR3 in amino acids: CASSLRAGWNYGYTF. In DNA form, the CDR3 reads TGTGCCAGCAGCTTAAGAGCAGGTTGGAACTATGGCTACACCTTC. The gene calls are TRBV11-2 and TRBJ1-2; no clear D gene. With 2 bases removed from V and 2 bases from J, the gap between germline ends came to 12 bases. The CDR3 has 15 amino acids. CDR1 is SGHAT and CDR2 is FQNNGV in the germline V gene. Variable domain in full (rest from reference TRBV11-2 and TRBJ1-2): EAGVAQSPRYKIIEKRQSVAFWCNPISGHATLYWYQQILGQGPKLLIQFQNNGVVDDSQLPKDRFSAERLKGVDSTLKIQPAKLEDSAVYLCASSLRAGWNYGYTFGSGTRLTVV.